The 22 T cell receptor beta chains below come from one sample, sequenced in a study of shared clonotypes between healthy human individuals. Here immunoSEQ multiplex PCR was the method, and the copy in TCRdb shows in-frame clones only, minus some. The sample holds some 200,000 clones, over 60% seen once. Sequencing used memory CD4+ T cells sorted from blood. The subset denotes: CD45RA-negative fraction. The source is a man aged 25 to 40 in good health.

This chain links TRBV11-3 with TRBJ2-3; TRBD1 matches 8 bases. Germline loops: CDR1 SGHNT, CDR2 YENEEA. Losses at the gene ends were 3 bases for V and 6 bases for J; bases not matched to a gene: 5. The CDR3 contains 14 residues. The CDR3: CASSLDRVEDTQYF. For the CDR3, the DNA is TGTGCCAGCAGCTTGGACAGGGTGGAGGATACGCAGTATTTT.

This clone was observed a few times. J is TRBJ2-7 and V is TRBV28; 7 bases line up with TRBD2. Trimming took 6 bases from V and 1 from J; bases not matched to a gene: 15. The CDR3 sequence is 17 residues long. In germline, CDR1 is MDHEN, CDR2 SYDVKM. In nucleotides, the CDR3 is TGTGCCAGCAGCACTCCCCGCGGCAGGGAGGGATCCTACGAGCAGTACTTC. It specifies CASSTPRGREGSYEQYF.

This chain joins TRBV4-2 and TRBJ2-3; 8 positions match TRBD2. The V and J ends lost 4 bases and 1 base, in that order; junction bases with no gene match: 7. The CDR3 has 16 residues. From germline, CDR1 is LGHNA and CDR2 YNFKEQ. The CDR3 region is CASSPIGGRRTDTQYF. The CDR3, as DNA: TGTGCCAGCAGCCCCATTGGCGGGAGGCGCACAGATACGCAGTATTTT.

Of note for this clone: The sample contains more than one DNA sequence encoding this CDR3. The chain joins TRBV18 to TRBJ2-1; D ambiguous. V was cut by 0 bases and J by 3 bases, with 3 bases left in between. Germline V gene lookup returns CDR1 KGHSH and CDR2 LQKENI. This CDR3 is built from 13 residues. The CDR3 loop reads CASSPPSYNEQFF. CDR3 nucleotides: TGTGCCAGCTCACCACCGAGCTACAATGAGCAGTTCTTC.

V is TRBV27 and J is TRBJ1-2; D unclear. V lost 1 base to trimming and J lost 1 base, with 10 bases between them. The CDR3 consists of 15 residues. CDR1 MNHEY and CDR2 SMNVEV come from the germline V gene (reference sequence). CDR3 nucleotides: TGTGCCAGCAGTTTATTGTCCGGGTTTAACTATGGCTACACCTTC. It is translated as CASSLLSGFNYGYTF.

V gene TRBV4-1 combines with J gene TRBJ2-3; D is unresolved. CDR1 is MGHRA and CDR2 is YSYEKL in the germline V gene. V dropped 0 bases and J dropped 7 bases, with 26 bases sitting between them. The CDR3 loop spans 19 amino acids. CDR3 bases: TGCGCCAGCAGCCAAGACTTCAACCCCGCCACTCCCGGGCTTAATACGCAGTATTTT. This gives the protein CASSQDFNPATPGLNTQYF.

The chain uses TRBV19 and TRBJ1-2; tentative D call: TRBD1 (5 bases). This CDR3 comprises 14 residues. CDR1 and CDR2 (germline): LNHDA, SQIVND (reference sequence). The V and J ends lost 5 bases and 5 bases respectively, with 15 bases between them. The DNA for the CDR3 is TGTGCCAGTAGTTTCCTGGGGCGGATGTATGGCTACACCTTC. Translation: CASSFLGRMYGYTF.

In its sample, this clone was seen a few times. This chain connects TRBV7-7 to TRBJ2-7, with 9 bases lining up with TRBD1. This CDR3 contains 12 residues. V lost 8 bases, J lost 5 bases, and 4 bases stayed unmatched. Germline V gene lookup returns CDR1 SSHAT and CDR2 FNYEAQ (reference sequence). For the CDR3, the DNA is TGTGCCAGCGGGGACAGGGACCACGAGCAGTACTTC. Encoded protein: CASGDRDHEQYF.

The chain carries TRBV6-1 and TRBJ1-2, with no clear D. Germline assignment: CDR1 MNHNS and CDR2 SASEGT. The V gene lost 1 base and the J gene lost 10 bases, with 13 bases spanning the gap. The CDR3 spans 13 residues. The CDR3 reads CASSEGGLRTYTF. CDR3 in DNA: TGTGCCAGCAGTGAAGGAGGCCTGCGTACCTACACCTTC.

The gene calls are TRBV27 and TRBJ1-4, with TRBD1 identical over 10 bases. V trimming: 5 bases; J trimming: 7 bases; junction bases outside the gene matches: 4. Germline V gives CDR1 MNHEY, CDR2 SMNVEV (reference sequence). The CDR3 is 14 amino acids. The DNA for the CDR3 is TGTGCCAGCAGTGACAGGGGGCCAGGTGAAAAACTGTTTTTT. This codes for CASSDRGPGEKLFF.

The V and J genes are TRBV16 and TRBJ2-2; no clear D. The CDR3 runs to 11 residues. Trimming took off 5 bases at V and 4 bases at J, with 2 bases between the two ends. Germline values: CDR1 KGHSY, CDR2 FQNENV. The CDR3 protein is CASSSTGELFF. The CDR3, as DNA: TGTGCCAGCAGCAGCACCGGGGAGCTGTTTTTT.

The CDR3 sequence: CASSPQPGADTQYF. The CDR3 DNA follows: TGTGCCAGCAGCCCACAACCGGGGGCAGATACGCAGTATTTT. The rearrangement links TRBV9 to TRBJ2-3; D perhaps matches TRBD2 (6 bases). Trimming removed 4 bases from V and 4 bases from J, with 13 bases in between. In germline, CDR1 is SGDLS, CDR2 YYNGEE. This CDR3 has 14 amino acids. The full variable domain, rest sourced from reference TRBV9 and TRBJ2-3, is DSGVTQTPKHLITATGQRVTLRCSPRSGDLSVYWYQQSLDQGLQFLIQYYNGEERAKGNILERFSAQQFPDLHSELNLSSLELGDSALYFCASSPQPGADTQYFGPGTRLTVL.

This clone was seen a few times. The chain uses TRBV28 and TRBJ1-1; D may be TRBD1 (5 bases). With 2 bases removed from V and 1 base from J, the gap between germline ends came to 8 bases. CDR1 and CDR2 from the germline V gene are MDHEN and SYDVKM. The CDR3 runs 14 residues. The CDR3 spells CASSLAGSNTEAFF. The DNA for the CDR3 is TGTGCCAGCAGTTTAGCAGGGTCGAACACTGAAGCTTTCTTT.

CDR3 bases: TGCGCCAGCAGCTTTGGAGGGGGAGCCTACGAGCAGTACTTC. This sequence encodes CASSFGGGAYEQYF. The V call is TRBV5-1, the J call TRBJ2-7, with D perhaps TRBD1 or TRBD2 (6 bases each). From germline, CDR1 is SGHRS and CDR2 YFSETQ. The CDR3 consists of 14 residues. V dropped 2 bases and J dropped 2 bases, with 11 bases sitting between them.

The chain employs TRBV5-5 and TRBJ2-7; no firm D call. The ends were cut back, 0 bases at V and 6 bases at J, with 7 bases in the middle. The CDR3 is made up of 12 amino acids. Germline CDR1 and CDR2: SGHKS and YYEKEE (reference sequence). DNA for the CDR3: TGTGCCAGCAGCTTGGGTATGGGCGAGCAGTACTTC. Translated, it gives CASSLGMGEQYF.

This rearrangement joins TRBV28 to TRBJ2-2; D might be TRBD1 (6 bases). CDR1 is MDHEN and CDR2 is SYDVKM in the germline V gene. This CDR3 has 14 residues. V shed 3 bases and J shed 4 bases, with 9 bases lying between them. CDR3 bases: TGTGCCAGCAGTTTTCTAGGGGGCACCGGGGAGCTGTTTTTT. Translated: CASSFLGGTGELFF.

The CDR3 region has the DNA TGTGCCAGCAGTTACTCCTGGACAGACACAGATACGCAGTATTTT. Its translation: CASSYSWTDTDTQYF. The V call is TRBV6-5, the J call TRBJ2-3, with D possibly being TRBD1 (6 bases). The germline V and J ends were trimmed by 0 bases and 2 bases, with 9 bases remaining between them. The CDR3 has 15 amino acids. Germline V CDR1 and CDR2: MNHEY, SVGAGI.

The chain has TRBV6-5 and TRBJ2-7; D unresolved. With 8 bases removed from V and 5 bases from J, the gap between germline ends came to 10 bases. Germline CDR1 and CDR2: MNHEY and SVGAGI. This CDR3 is built from 11 residues. CDR3 DNA: TGTGCCAGCCGGGTGGGCGACGAGCAGTACTTC. Residues: CASRVGDEQYF.

This clone was detected a few times. V and J are TRBV5-5 and TRBJ1-2; possibly TRBD1 for D (5 bases). Germline V gene data show CDR1 as SGHKS and CDR2 as YYEKEE (reference sequence). Trimming pared 0 bases from V and 6 bases from J, leaving 18 bases between. The CDR3 runs 16 residues. CDR3: CASSLGVQGGLDGYTF. The CDR3 DNA sequence: TGTGCCAGCAGCTTGGGTGTTCAGGGAGGTTTGGATGGCTACACCTTC.

The chain joins TRBV5-1 to TRBJ2-1; D could derive from TRBD1 or TRBD2 (5 bases each). Germline loops: CDR1 SGHRS, CDR2 YFSETQ. The CDR3 loop spans 15 amino acids. V was shortened by 3 bases and J by 3 bases, with 13 bases between the two germline ends. The CDR3 protein is CASSSMGPNYNEQFF. CDR3 bases: TGCGCCAGCAGCTCGATGGGACCTAACTACAATGAGCAGTTCTTC.

V usage is TRBV4-3 and J usage is TRBJ2-1; TRBD2 matches 12 bases. V gave up 5 bases and J gave up 5 bases; unmatched junction bases: 1. Looked up from germline, CDR1 is LGHNA and CDR2 is YSLEER. The CDR3 is 14 residues long. Written as DNA, the CDR3 is TGCGCCAGCAGCGGACTAGCGGGGAACAATGAGCAGTTCTTC. Residues: CASSGLAGNNEQFF.

This clone was observed a handful of times. The chain employs TRBV4-2 and TRBJ1-2; D gene uncertain. CDR3 length equals 14 residues. V was pared by 0 bases and J by 1 base, with 6 bases between. Germline lookup yields CDR1 LGHNA and CDR2 YNFKEQ. The CDR3 DNA is TGTGCCAGCAGCCAAGATGCCCGTAACTATGGCTACACCTTC. It specifies CASSQDARNYGYTF.